This entry concerns a single TCR beta chain. Via MiXCR, TCRdb re-called the RT-PCR reads, giving one row per CDR3 protein. Of some 880,000 distinct CDR3 sequences listed, 15% to 20% are singletons. The entry originates in a study of patients and donors after allogeneic stem cell transplantation. Sequencing input: blood, either unsorted or a sorted T cell fraction (not recorded which). The receptor comes from a human donor who was either an allogeneic HSCT recipient or a stem cell or donor lymphocyte infusion donor (not recorded which). It is not recorded whose cells these are; they may come from a transplant donor.

The CDR3 region is CASGGGQHTEAFF. The CDR3 bases are TGTGCCAGCGGGGGGGGGCAGCACACTGAAGCTTTCTTT. The V and J genes are TRBV21-1 and TRBJ1-1; the table assigns TRBD1, which was not confirmed against the DNA. TRBV21-1 is marked as a pseudogene. This CDR3 spans 13 amino acids.